This TCR beta chain was captured in a study of cytomegalovirus exposure and HLA in healthy donors. Study context: A prior analysis found some 110 million unique TCR beta sequences from 150 million to 200 million T cells.

Study results and caveats: No immune exposure information besides CMV serostatus was available.

V dropped 3 bases and J dropped 3 bases, with 19 bases sitting between them. CDR3 length: 16 residues. The germline gives CDR1 GTSNPN, CDR2 SVGIG (reference sequence). Vbeta (60) and Jbeta (13) primers were used in the PCR. Data came from immunoSEQ multiplex PCR; TCRdb stores just in-frame clones and leaves some out. Altogether 100,000 to 150,000 clones are present, roughly four fifths being singletons, with the ten largest covering around 2%. Worth noting for this clone: Its antigen is not known.

Specimen: PBMCs. The origin of this receptor is a man aged 35 to 55 in good health and CMV-seronegative. The J gene is TRBJ2-3, the V gene TRBV30, with D perhaps TRBD2 (6 bases). CDR3 nucleotides: TGTGCCTGGAGGCCTATTACCGGGGGTTGGACAGATACGCAGTATTTT. Protein sequence: CAWRPITGGWTDTQYF.